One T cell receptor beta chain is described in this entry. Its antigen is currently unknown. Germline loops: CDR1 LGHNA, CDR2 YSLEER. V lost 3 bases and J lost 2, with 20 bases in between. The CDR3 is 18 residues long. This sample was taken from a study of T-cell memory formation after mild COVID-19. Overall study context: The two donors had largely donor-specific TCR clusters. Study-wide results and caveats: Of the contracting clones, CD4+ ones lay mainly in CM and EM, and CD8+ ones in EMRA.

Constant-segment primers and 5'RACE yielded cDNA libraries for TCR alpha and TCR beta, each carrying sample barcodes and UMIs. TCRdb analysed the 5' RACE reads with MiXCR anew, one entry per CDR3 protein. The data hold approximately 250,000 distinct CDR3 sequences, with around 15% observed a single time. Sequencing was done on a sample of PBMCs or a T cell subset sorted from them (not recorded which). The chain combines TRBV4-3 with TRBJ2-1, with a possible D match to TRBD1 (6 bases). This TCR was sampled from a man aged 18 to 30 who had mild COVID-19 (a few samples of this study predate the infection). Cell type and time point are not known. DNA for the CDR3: TGCGCCAGCAGCCAGGTGCTCGCAGGGGACCGGACCTACAATGAGCAGTTCTTC. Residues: CASSQVLAGDRTYNEQFF.